The 26 T cell receptor beta chains reported below all come from one sample, sequenced in a study of T cells in localized non-small cell lung cancer. Only in-frame clones appear in the TCRdb table, and some are missing; sequencing was by immunoSEQ multiplex PCR. Counted here are hundreds of clones, roughly 25% occurring once; the ten biggest clones make up 20% to 30%. Sequenced here: normal lung tissue next to the tumor, sampled before any cancer treatment. The receptors were sampled from a male donor older than 55 with stage I lung adenocarcinoma.

J is TRBJ1-1 and V is TRBV11-3, with TRBD1 as a possible D gene (6 bases). Trimming cost V 5 bases and J 0 bases, with 10 bases left between them. From germline, CDR1 is SGHNT and CDR2 YENEEA. The CDR3 covers 14 residues. The CDR3 here is CASSPWGLNTEAFF. In nucleotides, the CDR3 is TGTGCCAGCAGCCCTTGGGGGCTGAACACTGAAGCTTTCTTT. The entire variable domain, with the rest obtained from reference TRBV11-3 and TRBJ1-1, is as follows: EAGVVQSPRYKIIEKKQPVAFWCNPISGHNTLYWYLQNLGQGPELLIRYENEEAVDDSQLPKDRFSAERLKGVDSTLKIQPAELGDSAVYLCASSPWGLNTEAFFGQGTRLTVV.

This clone occurred a few times. The V and J genes are TRBV7-6 and TRBJ1-5; D gene ambiguous. V was clipped by 1 base and J by 6 bases, with 10 bases between them. The CDR3 has 14 residues. From germline, CDR1 is SGHVS and CDR2 FNYEAQ. The CDR3 coding sequence is TGTGCCAGCAGCTTAGGAGGGTTGGGTCAGCCCCAGCATTTT. Translated, it gives CASSLGGLGQPQHF. Full variable domain (remainder filled in from reference TRBV7-6 and TRBJ1-5): GAGVSQSPRYKVTKRGQDVALRCDPISGHVSLYWYRQALGQGPEFLTYFNYEAQQDKSGLPNDRFSAERPEGSISTLTIQRTEQRDSAMYRCASSLGGLGQPQHFGDGTRLSIL.

CDR3 in DNA: TGCGCCAGCAGCCAATTCCGGGACCGCCCTGAAAAACTGTTTTTT. Translation: CASSQFRDRPEKLFF. The chain is built from TRBV4-1 and TRBJ1-4; D is perhaps TRBD1 (5 bases). Trimming shortened V by 2 bases and J by 7 bases, and 14 bases separated the two germline ends. Germline V gives CDR1 MGHRA, CDR2 YSYEKL. This CDR3 is built from 15 residues.

Relative to its sample, this clone is medium-sized (0.01 to 0.1%). This sequence joins TRBV11-3 and TRBJ1-5; 8 bases are a match to TRBD1. The J segment lost 4 bases and the V segment lost 7 bases, leaving 15 bases of the junction unmatched. Germline V gene sequence: CDR1 SGHNT, CDR2 YENEEA. This CDR3 spans 17 amino acids. CDR3: CASTPQSRTGLNQPQHF. CDR3 bases: TGTGCCAGCACCCCACAAAGCCGGACAGGGCTGAATCAGCCCCAGCATTTT.

This rearrangement joins TRBV5-1 to TRBJ2-2, with D perhaps being TRBD1 or TRBD2 (5 bases each). This CDR3 has 15 residues. V lost 6 bases and J lost 5, with 17 bases in between. Germline V CDR1 and CDR2: SGHRS, YFSETQ. CDR3 loop: CASIPRDPATGELFF. CDR3 coding DNA: TGCGCCAGCATCCCAAGGGACCCCGCAACCGGGGAGCTGTTTTTT. Combining the CDR3 with reference TRBV5-1 and TRBJ2-2 gives the whole variable domain KAGVTQTPRYLIKTRGQQVTLSCSPISGHRSVSWYQQTPGQGLQFLFEYFSETQRNKGNFPGRFSGRQFSNSRSEMNVSTLELGDSALYLCASIPRDPATGELFFGEGSRLTVL.

This clone has more than one count but fewer than ten. The V gene is TRBV19, the J gene TRBJ2-6, with D perhaps assigned TRBD1 or TRBD2 (5 bases each). V was cut by 3 bases and J by 0 bases, with 9 bases left in between. Germline V gene lookup returns CDR1 LNHDA and CDR2 SQIVND (reference sequence). The length of the CDR3 is 16 residues. In DNA form, the CDR3 reads TGTGCCAGTAGTATCCCGGGGCTCTCTGGGGCCAACGTCCTGACTTTC. Translating gives CASSIPGLSGANVLTF.

The chain employs TRBV19 and TRBJ1-1; tentatively, D is TRBD1 (5 bases). This CDR3 region has 14 residues. Trimming stripped 4 bases from V and 5 bases from J, with 14 bases between. The germline V gene has CDR1 LNHDA and CDR2 SQIVND (reference sequence). DNA of the CDR3: TGTGCCAGTAGTACCCGGGGCGCGGGGACTGAAGCTTTCTTT. It translates to CASSTRGAGTEAFF.

This clone was seen a few times. The chain is built from TRBV6-7 and TRBJ1-5, with 8 bases that match TRBD1. TRBV6-7 is an open reading frame, and its role is uncertain. With 6 bases clipped from V and 0 bases from J, the junction kept 10 bases outside the gene matches. The CDR3 covers 17 residues. The CDR3 DNA sequence: TGTGCCAGCAGCCAGACGGACAGGGCATATAGCAATCAGCCCCAGCATTTT. Protein: CASSQTDRAYSNQPQHF.

The chain is built from TRBV1 and TRBJ2-3; the table's D call TRBD1 went unverified against the DNA. TRBV1 is shown as a pseudogene. This CDR3 has 17 amino acids. The CDR3 loop reads CASSQDIEGTHTDTQYF. DNA for the CDR3: TGCGCCAGCAGCCAAGATATAGAAGGGACACACACAGATACGCAGTATTTT.

This clone is termed large. The chain combines TRBV6-8 with TRBJ1-1; possibly TRBD1 for D (5 bases). The CDR3 consists of 16 residues. The V end lost 6 bases, the J end lost 1 base, and 18 bases lay between the germline ends. The V gene's germline CDR1 is MNHGY and CDR2 SAAAGT. The CDR3 nucleotides are TGTGCCAGCAGGGACCCTAACAGGAGAGAGAACACTGAAGCTTTCTTT. Translating gives CASRDPNRRENTEAFF.

In its sample, this clone was seen a few times. The V call is TRBV11-3, the J call TRBJ2-1, with 8 bases that match TRBD1. V was clipped by 4 bases and J by 7 bases; unmatched bases: 9. This CDR3 comprises 15 residues. Per germline, CDR1 SGHNT and CDR2 YENEEA. The CDR3 sequence is CASSSGQGWINEQFF. The CDR3 DNA is TGTGCCAGCAGCTCCGGACAGGGTTGGATAAATGAGCAGTTCTTC.

This clone was counted only a few times. The chain is built from TRBV11-3 and TRBJ1-4; 8 bases match TRBD1. CDR3 length equals 15 residues. V shed 5 bases, J shed 5 bases, and the junction held 7 bases outside the gene matches. The germline V gene encodes CDR1 SGHNT and CDR2 YENEEA. CDR3 sequence: CASSRGQGLNEKLFF. CDR3 nucleotide sequence: TGTGCCAGCAGCCGAGGACAGGGCTTAAATGAAAAACTGTTTTTT.

The chain joins TRBV19 to TRBJ1-2; D is unclear. The germline CDR1 and CDR2 sequences are LNHDA and SQIVND (reference sequence). Deletions cut 6 bases from V and 6 bases from J, with 11 bases between. The length of the CDR3 is 12 residues. CDR3 region: CASRRREDGYTF. CDR3 DNA sequence: TGTGCCAGTAGGAGAAGGGAGGATGGCTACACCTTC.

The gene calls are TRBV12-5 and TRBJ2-1, with TRBD2 matching over 14 bases. The germline CDR1 and CDR2 sequences are LGHNT and FRNRAP. Trimming removed 1 base from V and 7 bases from J; junction bases left unmatched: 0. The length of the CDR3 is 15 residues. The CDR3 is CASGLGTSGGNEQFF. CDR3 sequence (DNA): TGTGCTAGTGGTTTGGGGACTAGCGGGGGGAATGAGCAGTTCTTC.

This clone was found a few times. V usage is TRBV10-3 and J usage is TRBJ1-2, with unresolved D. The CDR3 is made up of 12 amino acids. The germline V and J ends were trimmed by 2 bases and 4 bases, with 5 bases remaining between them. Germline CDR1 and CDR2: ENHRY and SYGVKD. The CDR3 is CAISEGIYGYTF. The DNA of the CDR3 is TGTGCCATCAGTGAGGGGATCTATGGCTACACCTTC.

This chain joins TRBV19 and TRBJ1-2; TRBD1 is a possible D gene (6 bases). The CDR3 consists of 15 residues. The germline V and J ends were trimmed by 6 bases and 1 base, with 15 bases remaining between them. Germline V CDR1 and CDR2: LNHDA, SQIVND (reference sequence). CDR3 bases: TGTGCCAGTAGAAGGGTGACAGGAGGTAACTATGGCTACACCTTC. It encodes CASRRVTGGNYGYTF.

The V and J genes are TRBV6-8 and TRBJ1-4, with D unresolved. Trimming took 6 bases from V and 5 from J, leaving 13 bases between them. The germline gives CDR1 MNHGY, CDR2 SAAAGT. The CDR3 consists of 14 residues. CDR3 sequence reads: CASSAAFPNEKLFF. The CDR3 region has the DNA TGTGCCAGCAGCGCAGCATTTCCCAATGAAAAACTGTTTTTT.

In this sample, this clone turned up a few times. The V and J genes are TRBV7-2 and TRBJ1-1; no firm D call. Per germline, CDR1 SGHTA and CDR2 FQGNSA. The CDR3 extends over 13 amino acids. V was trimmed by 7 bases and J by 4 bases, leaving 13 bases between them. The CDR3 sequence is CASTSGPSTEAFF. In DNA, the CDR3 is TGTGCCAGCACTTCTGGACCGAGCACTGAAGCTTTCTTT.

This chain uses TRBV29-1 with TRBJ2-7; TRBD1 matches at 10 bases. The germline V gene has CDR1 SQVTM and CDR2 ANQGSEA. The ends lost 7 bases at V and 6 bases at J; junction bases unmatched: 12. The CDR3 loop spans 14 amino acids. CDR3 DNA sequence: TGCAGCGCTTACGGGACAGGGGAAATGAGCGAGCAGTACTTC. It encodes CSAYGTGEMSEQYF.

The table lists this clone with a few counts. This chain connects TRBV6-1 to TRBJ2-7; no definite D call. The CDR3 consists of 15 residues. Per germline, CDR1 MNHNS and CDR2 SASEGT. V lost 0 bases and J lost 3, with 12 bases in between. The CDR3: CASSEATDHVYEQYF. In DNA, the CDR3 is TGTGCCAGCAGTGAAGCTACCGACCACGTCTACGAGCAGTACTTC.

This clone is judged large. The rearrangement uses TRBV19 and TRBJ1-1, with D unresolved. Trimming took off 4 bases at V and 1 base at J, with 10 bases between the two ends. The CDR3 totals 14 residues. Germline CDR1 reads LNHDA; CDR2 reads SQIVND (reference sequence). Here the CDR3 reads CASSTILANTEAFF. CDR3 bases: TGTGCCAGTAGTACAATTTTGGCGAACACTGAAGCTTTCTTT.

The chain has TRBV29-1 and TRBJ1-2; the match to TRBD1 covers 11 bases. V shed 3 bases and J 5 bases; nucleotides not matched to a gene: 5. The CDR3 is 14 residues long. Germline V gene data show CDR1 as SQVTM and CDR2 as ANQGSEA. CDR3 protein: CSVDRTGGYYGYTF. Written as DNA, the CDR3 is TGCAGCGTTGACCGGACAGGGGGCTATTATGGCTACACCTTC.

This clone was seen a handful of times. The V and J genes are TRBV11-3 and TRBJ2-1, with 8 bases fitting TRBD1. V gave up 4 bases and J gave up 0 bases; unmatched junction bases: 2. CDR1 is SGHNT, CDR2 YENEEA, per germline. This CDR3 is built from 15 residues. The CDR3 is CASSSGQASYNEQFF. The CDR3, as DNA: TGTGCCAGCAGCTCGGGACAGGCCTCCTACAATGAGCAGTTCTTC.

CDR3 nucleotide sequence: TGTGCCAGTAGTATAGATCTTCAGACCCACCTCTATGGCTACACCTTC. It translates to CASSIDLQTHLYGYTF. V usage is TRBV19 and J usage is TRBJ1-2; D unresolved. Germline V gene lookup returns CDR1 LNHDA and CDR2 SQIVND (reference sequence). The CDR3 is made up of 16 amino acids. Trimming took 0 bases from V and 4 from J, leaving 15 bases between them.

This clone is judged medium-sized (0.01 to 0.1%). DNA of the CDR3: TGTGCCAGCAGTTACCATCCCGACAGGCCCTTTAACACTGAAGCTTTCTTT. Translation: CASSYHPDRPFNTEAFF. The V call is TRBV6-8, the J call TRBJ1-1; possible D gene TRBD1, 6 bases. Per germline, CDR1 MNHGY and CDR2 SAAAGT. The V end lost 2 bases, the J end lost 2 bases, and 18 bases lay between the germline ends. This CDR3 has 17 amino acids.

This clone is labeled as medium-sized. CDR3 DNA sequence: TGTGCCAGCAGCTTGGACAGGGGTAACACTGAAGCTTTCTTT. This sequence encodes CASSLDRGNTEAFF. The chain has TRBV11-3 and TRBJ1-1, with 9 bases that match TRBD1. Losses at the gene ends were 3 bases for V and 2 bases for J; bases not matched to a gene: 1. The germline V gene encodes CDR1 SGHNT and CDR2 YENEEA. The CDR3 is 14 amino acids. Full variable domain (outside the CDR3, taken from reference TRBV11-3 and TRBJ1-1): EAGVVQSPRYKIIEKKQPVAFWCNPISGHNTLYWYLQNLGQGPELLIRYENEEAVDDSQLPKDRFSAERLKGVDSTLKIQPAELGDSAVYLCASSLDRGNTEAFFGQGTRLTVV.